This T cell receptor (beta chain) appears in the sequencing data of a study of blood T cells in healthy people across ages. Overall study context: Template switching captured about one barcoded beta molecule per two T cells.

With regard to this clonotype: Its antigen is unknown.

General study points: As naive T cell percentage varied, TCR beta diversity correlated strongly with it.

Next came a second PCR, run for about 6 to 12 cycles, which used a sample-barcoded 5' primer along with a J-beta primer mix. TCRdb redid the calling of the 5' RACE reads with MiXCR, one entry per CDR3 protein. The sample contains some 670,000 distinct CDR3 sequences, roughly half of which appear only once. This clonotype originated in a woman aged 80 or over in good health. Sample: blood.

CDR3 nucleotide sequence: TGTGCCAGCAGTAAGCGACAGGGGCTACCCAATGAGCAGTTCTTC. This gives the protein CASSKRQGLPNEQFF. The rearrangement links TRBV6-2 or TRBV6-3 to TRBJ2-1; TRBD1 matches 8 bases. The CDR3 runs to 15 residues. Germline values: CDR1 MNHEY, CDR2 SVGEGT. Trimming removed 5 bases from V and 6 bases from J; junction bases left unmatched: 9.